A selection of T cell receptor beta chains follows, all from one sample in a study of CD8 T cells in ankylosing spondylitis. TCRdb called the 5' RACE reads again in MiXCR, with one record for every CDR3 protein. The sample yields 85,000 to 100,000 distinct CDR3 sequences, 7.5% to 9% seen once. Sequencing input: blood, either unsorted or a sorted T cell fraction (not recorded which). The receptors shown here come from a male donor with ankylosing spondylitis or in good health (not recorded which). CDR3s include the opening cysteine and the closing phenylalanine or tryptophan. A D gene is named only where the DNA matches it firmly. Expanded clones are given a class, and other clones once, few, many or no size at all.

v_gene	j_gene	d_gene	abundance	CDR3aa	CDR3nt
TRBV5-1	TRBJ1-1	TRBD1	many	CASSLGRGLMNTEAFF	TGCGCCAGCAGCCTAGGCAGGGGGCTTATGAACACTGAAGCTTTCTTT
TRBV5-1	TRBJ2-3	TRBD1	many	CASSLEGQGYTQYF	TGCGCCAGCAGCCTGGAGGGACAGGGTTATACGCAGTATTTT
TRBV4-1	TRBJ2-1	-	many	CASSQAAKVDEQFF	TGCGCCAGCAGCCAAGCGGCTAAGGTGGATGAGCAGTTCTTC
TRBV29-1	TRBJ1-1	-	many	CSVAPGRRPAFF	TGCAGCGTCGCACCGGGAAGGCGCCCAGCTTTCTTT
TRBV3-1	TRBJ2-2	TRBD1	many	CASSRQGAGTGELFF	TGTGCCAGCAGCCGACAGGGGGCCGGAACCGGGGAGCTGTTTTTT
TRBV29-1	TRBJ1-2	-	-	CSASISDRNYGYTF	TGCAGCGCCTCTATCTCGGACAGAAACTATGGCTACACCTTC
TRBV5-6	TRBJ2-3	-	many	CASSLGLHTDTQYF	TGTGCCAGCAGCTTGGGACTGCACACAGATACGCAGTATTTT
TRBV12-3/TRBV12-4	TRBJ1-2	-	many	CASSPLSGYGYTF	TGTGCCAGCAGCCCCCTTTCGGGCTATGGCTACACCTTC
TRBV4-1	TRBJ1-5	-	many	CASSPPGQSNQPQHF	TGCGCCAGCAGCCCTCCAGGACAGAGCAATCAGCCCCAGCATTTT
TRBV4-2	TRBJ1-6	TRBD1	many	CASSQDLGDSSYNSPLHF	TGTGCCAGCAGCCAAGATTTAGGGGACAGCTCCTATAATTCACCCCTCCACTTT
TRBV5-1	TRBJ2-7	-	many	CASKSDYPGLYEQYF	TGCGCCAGCAAATCGGACTACCCAGGGCTCTACGAGCAGTACTTC
TRBV10-3	TRBJ2-7	-	many	CASAAGEPYEQYF	TGTGCCAGCGCGGCAGGGGAGCCCTACGAGCAGTACTTC
TRBV3-1	TRBJ2-1	-	few	CASSQGGNNEQFF	TGTGCCAGCAGCCAGGGAGGTAACAATGAGCAGTTCTTC
TRBV20-1	TRBJ1-1	-	few	CSAELVGGTEAFF	TGCAGTGCCGAGTTGGTAGGAGGCACTGAAGCTTTCTTT
TRBV14	TRBJ1-1	-	few	CASSQERALNTEAFF	TGTGCCAGCAGCCAAGAGAGGGCCTTGAACACTGAAGCTTTCTTT
TRBV3-1	TRBJ1-5	-	-	CASSLNPSNQPQHF	TGTGCCAGCAGCCTAAACCCGAGCAATCAGCCCCAGCATTTT
TRBV5-6	TRBJ1-5	-	many	CASSMGGDQPQHF	TGTGCCAGCAGCATGGGGGGCGATCAGCCCCAGCATTTT
TRBV7-9	TRBJ2-1	-	few	CATPDYPGDEQFF	TGTGCCACTCCGGACTACCCCGGGGATGAGCAGTTCTTC
TRBV24-1	TRBJ1-5	-	many	CATSLQGGNQPQHF	TGTGCCACCAGTCTACAGGGAGGCAATCAGCCCCAGCATTTT
TRBV24-1	TRBJ2-1	-	many	CATSDLGGIWNEQFF	TGTGCCACCAGTGATTTGGGGGGGATATGGAATGAGCAGTTCTTC
TRBV5-1	TRBJ2-1	TRBD1	medium-sized	CASSLQGTDIMYNEQFF	TGCGCCAGCAGCTTACAGGGGACAGACATAATGTACAATGAGCAGTTCTTC
TRBV6-5	TRBJ2-5	-	-	CASSYSPVQETQYF	TGTGCCAGCAGTTACTCTCCAGTCCAAGAGACCCAGTACTTC
TRBV30	TRBJ2-1	-	few	CAWSVLGQSSYNEQFF	TGTGCCTGGAGTGTGTTGGGCCAAAGCTCCTACAATGAGCAGTTCTTC
TRBV18	TRBJ2-5	-	many	CASSPYRGTSAQETQYF	TGTGCCAGCTCACCGTATAGAGGGACAAGCGCTCAGGAGACCCAGTACTTC
TRBV10-3	TRBJ1-4	TRBD1	many	CAIRERQGQNEKLFF	TGTGCCATCAGGGAAAGACAGGGCCAAAATGAAAAACTGTTTTTT
TRBV29-1	TRBJ1-2	-	medium-sized	CSLSAYDYGYTF	TGCAGCCTATCGGCCTACGACTATGGCTACACCTTC
TRBV6-5	TRBJ1-1	-	many	CASSYSYLERENTEAFF	TGTGCCAGCAGTTACTCTTACTTGGAGAGGGAGAACACTGAAGCTTTCTTT
TRBV29-1	TRBJ1-4	TRBD1	-	CSVGKGTGPNEKLFF	TGCAGCGTTGGGAAAGGGACAGGGCCTAATGAAAAACTGTTTTTT
TRBV12-3/TRBV12-4	TRBJ2-1	-	few	CASSLVADSYNEQFF	TGTGCCAGCAGTTTAGTAGCGGACTCCTACAATGAGCAGTTCTTC
TRBV29-1	TRBJ2-2	-	many	CSAGGSNTGELFF	TGCAGCGCCGGGGGCTCGAACACCGGGGAGCTGTTTTTT
TRBV6-5	TRBJ2-7	-	many	CASSTRQLRAYEQYF	TGTGCCAGCAGTACCCGACAGCTAAGGGCCTACGAGCAGTACTTC
TRBV5-1	TRBJ2-2	-	many	CASSTDTGELFF	TGCGCCAGCAGCACTGACACCGGGGAGCTGTTTTTT
TRBV5-1	TRBJ2-1	TRBD2	many	CASGLASEQFF	TGCGCCAGCGGACTAGCGTCTGAGCAGTTCTTC
TRBV9	TRBJ1-5	-	many	CASSAQGLGNQPQHF	TGTGCCAGCAGCGCCCAGGGTTTGGGCAATCAGCCCCAGCATTTT
TRBV27	TRBJ2-1	-	many	CASSLIGNNEQFF	TGTGCCAGCAGTTTAATAGGGAACAATGAGCAGTTCTTC